This T cell receptor beta chain is from a study of blood T cell repertoires in COVID-19. Data came from immunoSEQ multiplex PCR; TCRdb stores just in-frame clones and leaves some out. This table holds about 400,000 clones, roughly 90% found once. The study assigned cohorts using participant-reported clinical history. Germline V gives CDR1 SGDLS, CDR2 YYNGEE. The CDR3 runs 14 residues. The V end lost 2 bases, the J end lost 1 base, and 9 bases lay between the germline ends. Sequencing input: PBMCs or T cells enriched from blood (not recorded which). The source is a woman under 40 with acute COVID-19. V usage is TRBV9 and J usage is TRBJ1-1, with a tentative D call TRBD1 (5 bases). The CDR3 loop is CASSVQGGNTEAFF. CDR3 coding DNA: TGTGCCAGCAGCGTGCAGGGCGGGAACACTGAAGCTTTCTTT. Full variable domain (remainder filled in from reference TRBV9 and TRBJ1-1): DSGVTQTPKHLITATGQRVTLRCSPRSGDLSVYWYQQSLDQGLQFLIQYYNGEERAKGNILERFSAQQFPDLHSELNLSSLELGDSALYFCASSVQGGNTEAFFGQGTRLTVV.